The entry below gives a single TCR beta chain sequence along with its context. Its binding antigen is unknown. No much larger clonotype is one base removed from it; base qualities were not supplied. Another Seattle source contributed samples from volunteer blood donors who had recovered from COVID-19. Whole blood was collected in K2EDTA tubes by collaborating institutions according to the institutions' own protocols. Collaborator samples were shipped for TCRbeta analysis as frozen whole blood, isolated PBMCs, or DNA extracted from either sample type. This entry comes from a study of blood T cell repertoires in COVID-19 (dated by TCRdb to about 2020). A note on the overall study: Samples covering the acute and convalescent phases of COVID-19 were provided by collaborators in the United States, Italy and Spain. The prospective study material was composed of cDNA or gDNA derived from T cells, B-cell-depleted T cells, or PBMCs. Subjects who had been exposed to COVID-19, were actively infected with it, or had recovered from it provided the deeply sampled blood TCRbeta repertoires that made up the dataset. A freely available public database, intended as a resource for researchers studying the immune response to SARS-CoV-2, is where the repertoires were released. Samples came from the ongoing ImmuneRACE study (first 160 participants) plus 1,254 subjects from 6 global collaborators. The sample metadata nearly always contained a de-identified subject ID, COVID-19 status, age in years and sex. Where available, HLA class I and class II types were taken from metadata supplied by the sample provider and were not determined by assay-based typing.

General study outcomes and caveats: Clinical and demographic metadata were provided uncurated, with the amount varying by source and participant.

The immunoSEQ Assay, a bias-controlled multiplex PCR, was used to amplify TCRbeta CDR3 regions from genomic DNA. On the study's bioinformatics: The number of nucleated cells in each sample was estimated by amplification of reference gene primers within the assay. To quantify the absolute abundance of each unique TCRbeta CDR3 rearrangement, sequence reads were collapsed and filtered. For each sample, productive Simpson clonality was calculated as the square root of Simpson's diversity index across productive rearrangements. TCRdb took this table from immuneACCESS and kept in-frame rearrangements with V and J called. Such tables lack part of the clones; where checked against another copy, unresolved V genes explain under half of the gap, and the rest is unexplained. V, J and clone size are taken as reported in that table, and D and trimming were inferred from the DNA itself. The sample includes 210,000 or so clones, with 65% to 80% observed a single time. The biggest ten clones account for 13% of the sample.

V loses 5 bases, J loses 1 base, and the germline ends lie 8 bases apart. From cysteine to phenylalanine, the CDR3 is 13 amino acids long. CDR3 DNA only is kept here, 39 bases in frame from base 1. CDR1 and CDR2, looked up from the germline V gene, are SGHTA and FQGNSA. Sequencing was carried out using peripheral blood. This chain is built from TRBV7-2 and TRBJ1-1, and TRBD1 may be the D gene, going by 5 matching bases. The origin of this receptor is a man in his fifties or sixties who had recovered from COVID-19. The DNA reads TGTGCCAGCAGCGCACAGGAGAACACTGAAGCTTTCTTT. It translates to CASSAQENTEAFF.